This entry lists 17 T cell receptor beta chains sequenced from one sample in a study of PD-1 blockade in classical Hodgkin lymphoma (dated by TCRdb to about 2020). The library was generated by the immunoSEQ multiplex PCR assay. Here the immuneACCESS table is served through TCRdb, limited to in-frame sequences with V and J called. Missing clones are a known gap in these copies; in checked studies unresolved V genes cover under half, and the rest lacks a known reason. The table for this sample lists fewer than 35,000 clones; around 94% of them were counted only once. The top ten constitute about 2.5% of the sample. Taken with the paper, the label for time point translates to: newly diagnosed, previously untreated cHL patient sample. The sample taken for sequencing was peripheral blood mononuclear cells (PBMCs). These receptors were taken from a human donor with classical Hodgkin lymphoma.

This rearrangement joins TRBV27 to TRBJ2-1, with D possibly matching TRBD2 (6 bases). Germline-derived CDR1 and CDR2 are MNHEY and SMNVEV (reference sequence). The V end lost 5 bases, the J end lost 8 bases, and 19 bases lay between the germline ends. The CDR3 loop spans 15 amino acids. CDR3 sequence (DNA): TGTGCCAGCAGTCCGGGGGTAGACCGGACCTATGAGCAGTTCTTC. This encodes CASSPGVDRTYEQFF.

The rearrangement links TRBV14 to TRBJ2-6, with 7 bases fitting TRBD1. Germline CDR1 reads SGHDN; CDR2 reads FVKESK. The CDR3 runs 19 residues. V shed 4 bases and J 0 bases; nucleotides not matched to a gene: 12. CDR3 DNA: TGTGCCAGCAGCCCGGCCCCCGGGACAGTGATCTCTGGGGCCAACGTCCTGACTTTC. Translation gives CASSPAPGTVISGANVLTF. The full variable domain, in which reference TRBV14 and TRBJ2-6 provide the parts outside the CDR3, is EAGVTQFPSHSVIEKGQTVTLRCDPISGHDNLYWYRRVMGKEIKFLLHFVKESKQDESGMPNNRFLAERTGGTYSTLKVQPAELEDSGVYFCASSPAPGTVISGANVLTFGAGSRLTVL.

The genes are TRBV7-9 and TRBJ2-1; the D gene could be TRBD1 or TRBD2 (5 bases each). CDR1 and CDR2 from the germline V gene are SEHNR and FQNEAQ (reference sequence). The V and J ends lost 3 bases and 3 bases respectively, with 12 bases between them. This CDR3 contains 15 residues. CDR3 sequence: CASSLGDRNYNEQFF. CDR3 nucleotides: TGTGCCAGCAGCTTGGGGGACCGTAACTACAATGAGCAGTTCTTC. Complete variable domain (other parts from reference TRBV7-9 and TRBJ2-1): DTGVSQNPRHKITKRGQNVTFRCDPISEHNRLYWYRQTLGQGPEFLTYFQNEAQLEKSRLLSDRFSAERPKGSFSTLEIQRTEQGDSAMYLCASSLGDRNYNEQFFGPGTRLTVL.

The V gene is TRBV19, the J gene TRBJ1-1, with D unresolved. Trimming left V 3 bases short and J 6 bases short, with 8 bases between. CDR1 and CDR2 from the germline V gene are LNHDA and SQIVND (reference sequence). The CDR3 contains 12 residues. CDR3 sequence (DNA): TGTGCCAGTAGTATGAGAGGTCCTGAAGCTTTCTTT. It yields the protein CASSMRGPEAFF.

The V call is TRBV4-1, the J call TRBJ1-4; 10 bases are shared with TRBD1. The germline V gene encodes CDR1 MGHRA and CDR2 YSYEKL. The CDR3 is 17 residues long. Trimming at V came to 0 bases and at J to 3 bases, leaving 4 bases not matched to a gene. Written as DNA, the CDR3 is TGCGCCAGCAGCCAAGATCCGGACAGGGGGTCTAATGAAAAACTGTTTTTT. Amino acid sequence: CASSQDPDRGSNEKLFF.

V and J are TRBV15 and TRBJ2-4, with 8 positions matching TRBD1. The V segment lost 5 bases and the J segment 5 bases; nucleotides outside the gene matches: 5. Germline-derived CDR1 and CDR2 are LNHNV and YYDKDF (reference sequence). CDR3 length equals 14 residues. CDR3 DNA sequence: TGTGCCACCAGCCGCGAGGACAGGGAAAACATTCAGTACTTC. Protein product: CATSREDRENIQYF.

This chain uses TRBV5-5 with TRBJ2-7, with 7 bases identical to TRBD1. The CDR3 consists of 14 residues. Germline V gene sequence: CDR1 SGHKS, CDR2 YYEKEE (reference sequence). Unmatched junction bases numbered 9, after V lost 4 bases and J lost 5 bases. CDR3 DNA sequence: TGTGCCAGCAGCGATGGACAGGTCTCGGACGAGCAGTACTTC. Translation: CASSDGQVSDEQYF.

CDR3 protein: CASSTLGRPNTEAFF. The CDR3 region has the DNA TGTGCCAGCAGCACTCTGGGGAGACCGAACACTGAAGCTTTCTTT. V usage is TRBV28 and J usage is TRBJ1-1; no clear D. Trimming removed 6 bases at V and 1 base at J, with 15 bases between. CDR3 length: 15 residues. Germline V gives CDR1 MDHEN, CDR2 SYDVKM.

V gene TRBV11-2 combines with J gene TRBJ1-5; D gene unclear. The CDR3 has 12 amino acids. Trimming took 5 bases from V and 9 from J, leaving 11 bases between them. The germline CDR1 and CDR2 sequences are SGHAT and FQNNGV. CDR3 sequence (DNA): TGTGCCAGCAGCCCCCCTGCCGGGCCCCAGCATTTT. It yields the protein CASSPPAGPQHF.

Here the CDR3 reads CASSTGIGTGTYNEQFF. For the CDR3, the DNA is TGTGCCAGCAGTACCGGGATAGGGACAGGGACCTACAATGAGCAGTTCTTC. This chain joins TRBV5-4 and TRBJ2-1, with 9 positions matching TRBD1. The V gene's germline CDR1 is SGHNT and CDR2 YYREEE (reference sequence). The V segment lost 5 bases and the J segment 2 bases; nucleotides outside the gene matches: 11. This CDR3 region has 17 residues.

This clone was seen once. This chain connects TRBV7-2 to TRBJ2-7, with TRBD2 as a possible D gene (5 bases). The germline V gene has CDR1 SGHTA and CDR2 FQGNSA. The V end was cut by 1 base, the J end by 4 bases, with 17 bases between. This CDR3 contains 16 residues. CDR3 nucleotide sequence: TGTGCCAGCAGCTTAGTACCGGGTGGTGGGGAGTACGAGCAGTACTTC. Residues: CASSLVPGGGEYEQYF. The complete variable domain, with remaining parts taken from reference TRBV7-2 and TRBJ2-7, reads GAGVSQSPSNKVTEKGKDVELRCDPISGHTALYWYRQSLGQGLEFLIYFQGNSAPDKSGLPSDRFSAERTGGSVSTLTIQRTQQEDSAVYLCASSLVPGGGEYEQYFGPGTRLTVT.

This clone has only a few counts. This chain connects TRBV25-1 to TRBJ2-2; 10 bases fit TRBD1. The CDR3 has 14 amino acids. The V gene end was trimmed by 9 bases and the J gene end by 7 bases; junction bases not matched to a gene: 8. The germline gives CDR1 MGHDK, CDR2 SYGVNS. CDR3 protein: CASRGDRGVGELFF. The CDR3 nucleotides are TGTGCCAGTAGAGGGGACAGGGGCGTCGGGGAGCTGTTTTTT.

V gene TRBV7-2 combines with J gene TRBJ1-1; no definite D call. Germline CDR1 and CDR2: SGHTA and FQGNSA. The V end was cut by 3 bases, the J end by 3 bases, with 8 bases between. There are 13 residues in the CDR3. CDR3 nucleotides: TGTGCCAGCAGCTTCCCAGACCACACTGAAGCTTTCTTT. It encodes CASSFPDHTEAFF. The whole variable domain, remainder taken from reference TRBV7-2 and TRBJ1-1, is GAGVSQSPSNKVTEKGKDVELRCDPISGHTALYWYRQSLGQGLEFLIYFQGNSAPDKSGLPSDRFSAERTGGSVSTLTIQRTQQEDSAVYLCASSFPDHTEAFFGQGTRLTVV.

The chain carries TRBV9 and TRBJ2-1; D uncertain. The V and J ends lost 7 bases and 0 bases respectively, with 11 bases between them. The CDR3 is made up of 14 amino acids. Germline V gives CDR1 SGDLS, CDR2 YYNGEE. The CDR3 sequence is CASRPLSSYNEQFF. In nucleotides, the CDR3 is TGTGCCAGCCGACCCCTGAGCTCCTACAATGAGCAGTTCTTC.

Turning to this clone: A read error may produce the germline difference seen at one junction end. The chain couples TRBV7-7 to TRBJ1-1; D is uncertain. The CDR3 totals 13 residues. Germline V gene lookup returns CDR1 SSHAT and CDR2 FNYEAQ (reference sequence). As DNA, the CDR3 is TGTGCTAGCAGCTTCTCAGTGAACACTGAAGCTTTCTTT. Translating gives CASSFSVNTEAFF.

The V and J genes are TRBV2 and TRBJ1-2, with D perhaps matching TRBD1 (6 bases). Germline V gene lookup returns CDR1 SNHLY and CDR2 FYNNEI. The length of the CDR3 is 15 residues. The V gene lost 6 bases and the J gene lost 6 bases, with 20 bases spanning the gap. Here the CDR3 reads CASRGNRVRVHGYTF. The DNA of the CDR3 is TGTGCCAGCAGGGGGAACAGGGTCCGGGTTCATGGCTACACCTTC.

This clone appeared a single time. The chain links TRBV7-2 to TRBJ1-5; D is unclear. V was pared by 5 bases and J by 0 bases, with 8 bases between. Germline assignment: CDR1 SGHTA and CDR2 FQGNSA. The CDR3 spans 14 residues. The CDR3 sequence: CASSPTVSNQPQHF. As DNA, the CDR3 is TGTGCCAGCAGCCCGACTGTTAGCAATCAGCCCCAGCATTTT.